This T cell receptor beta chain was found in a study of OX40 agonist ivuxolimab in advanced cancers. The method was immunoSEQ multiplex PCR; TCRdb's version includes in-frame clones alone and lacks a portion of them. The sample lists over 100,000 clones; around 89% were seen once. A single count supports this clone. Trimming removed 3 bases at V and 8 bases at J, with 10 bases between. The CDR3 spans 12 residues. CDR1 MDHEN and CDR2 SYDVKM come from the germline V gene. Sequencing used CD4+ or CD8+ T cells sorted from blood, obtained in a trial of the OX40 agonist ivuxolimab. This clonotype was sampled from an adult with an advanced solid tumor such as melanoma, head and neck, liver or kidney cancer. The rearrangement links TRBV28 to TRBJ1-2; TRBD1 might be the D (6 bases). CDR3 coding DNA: TGTGCCAGCAGTTTGGGGGCGCGGGGCTACACCTTC. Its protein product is CASSLGARGYTF.